This TCR beta chain originates from a study of T cell changes during pregnancy in multiple sclerosis. Profiled with immunoSEQ multiplex PCR; TCRdb holds only in-frame clones, not every one. The table shows 40,000 to 50,000 clones, with around 91% occurring only once. CDR1 is LNHDA and CDR2 is SQIVND in the germline V gene (reference sequence). The CDR3 is 15 residues long. Between the trimmed V and J ends, which lost 3 bases and 1 base, there was a span of 10 bases. Material: CD8+ T cells from peripheral blood mononuclear cells, obtained in the first trimester of pregnancy. The V call is TRBV19, the J call TRBJ1-5; weak D call: TRBD1 (5 bases). This TCR was sampled from a female donor with multiple sclerosis, enrolled in a pregnancy study. CDR3 in DNA: TGTGCCAGTAGTATGTATGGGGCGAGCAATCAGCCCCAGCATTTT. Translation gives CASSMYGASNQPQHF.